These 32 T cell receptor beta chains originate from one sample sequenced in a study of patients and donors after allogeneic stem cell transplantation. TCRdb re-called the RT-PCR reads through MiXCR, storing one row per CDR3 protein. Altogether 85,000 to 90,000 distinct CDR3 sequences are present, about 48% being singletons, with the ten largest covering approximately 60%. Sequenced input: blood, either unsorted or a sorted T cell fraction (not recorded which). Receptors originate from a human donor who was either an allogeneic HSCT recipient or a stem cell or donor lymphocyte infusion donor (not recorded which). It is not recorded whose cells these are; they may come from a transplant donor.

This clonotype was detected a few times. The CDR3 nucleotides are TGTGCCACCAGCAGAGTACCAGGGGATCAGCCCCAGCATTTT. Translated: CATSRVPGDQPQHF. The chain links TRBV15 to TRBJ1-5, with D perhaps matching TRBD1 (6 bases). Germline values: CDR1 LNHNV, CDR2 YYDKDF (reference sequence). Trimming pared 1 base from V and 5 bases from J, leaving 9 bases between. The CDR3 consists of 14 residues.

There are a few counts of this clonotype. V is TRBV11-2 and J is TRBJ1-6; the D is unclear. Germline CDR1 and CDR2: SGHAT and FQNNGV. This CDR3 region has 14 residues. The V and J ends lost 0 bases and 10 bases respectively, with 10 bases between them. The CDR3 is CASSLEPESSPLHF. The CDR3 nucleotides are TGTGCCAGCAGCTTAGAACCGGAAAGCTCACCCCTCCACTTT.

The chain employs TRBV2 and TRBJ1-1, with D possibly TRBD1 on 5 matching bases. The CDR3 extends over 13 amino acids. Germline values: CDR1 SNHLY, CDR2 FYNNEI. V lost 3 bases to trimming and J lost 5 bases, with 10 bases between them. The CDR3 reads CASSEWGKTEAFF. As DNA, the CDR3 is TGTGCCAGCAGTGAGTGGGGGAAGACTGAAGCTTTCTTT.

The chain joins TRBV7-9 to TRBJ1-2, with D possibly TRBD1 on 6 matching bases. This CDR3 is built from 14 residues. Trimming cost V 5 bases and J 1 base, with 11 bases left between them. CDR1 and CDR2 (germline): SEHNR, FQNEAQ (reference sequence). This CDR3 reads CASSPGQLNYGYTF. CDR3 DNA sequence: TGTGCCAGCAGCCCCGGACAGCTTAACTATGGCTACACCTTC.

The V call is TRBV27, the J call TRBJ1-5; D is possibly TRBD1 (6 bases). V lost 6 bases and J 2 bases, leaving 20 bases between the germline ends. The CDR3 spans 17 residues. CDR1 MNHEY and CDR2 SMNVEV come from the germline V gene (reference sequence). This chain's CDR3 is CASSRGQGTGGNQPQHF. CDR3 DNA: TGTGCCAGCAGCAGGGGTCAGGGGACCGGCGGCAATCAGCCCCAGCATTTT.

The chain is built from TRBV20-1 and TRBJ1-3; D call uncertain. V was pared by 3 bases and J by 4 bases, with 13 bases between. Germline V CDR1 and CDR2: DFQATT, SNEGSKA (reference sequence). The CDR3 extends over 14 amino acids. CDR3 nucleotide sequence: TGCAGTGCTAGTCTGGCGGCCTCCGGAAACACCATATATTTT. Translated: CSASLAASGNTIYF.

This rearrangement joins TRBV12-3 or TRBV12-4 to TRBJ1-4; D is possibly TRBD1 (6 bases). This CDR3 has 15 residues. The V end was cut by 5 bases, the J end by 7 bases, with 17 bases between. CDR3 region: CASSPRGGFGEKLFF. The CDR3 bases are TGTGCCAGCAGTCCAAGAGGGGGATTCGGTGAAAAACTGTTTTTT.

This clonotype was seen a few times. The chain has TRBV20-1 and TRBJ1-4, with D unclear. The V gene's germline CDR1 is DFQATT and CDR2 SNEGSKA (reference sequence). V shed 6 bases and J shed 9 bases, with 17 bases lying between them. The CDR3 has 13 residues. CDR3 residues: CSAFSIRIKKLFF. CDR3 nucleotides: TGCAGTGCCTTTTCGATTCGGATTAAAAAACTGTTTTTT.

The chain couples TRBV20-1 to TRBJ1-4; D call uncertain. The CDR3 is made up of 14 amino acids. V was trimmed by 6 bases and J by 5 bases, leaving 16 bases between them. Germline-derived CDR1 and CDR2 are DFQATT and SNEGSKA (reference sequence). The CDR3 sequence is CSAPQVRQNEKLFF. For the CDR3, the DNA is TGCAGTGCCCCCCAAGTACGCCAGAATGAAAAACTGTTTTTT.

The rearrangement uses TRBV20-1 and TRBJ1-3, with 8 positions matching TRBD1. The germline CDR1 and CDR2 sequences are DFQATT and SNEGSKA (reference sequence). This CDR3 has 13 residues. Trimming took 6 bases from V and 4 from J; bases not matched to a gene: 5. CDR3 DNA: TGCAGTGCCCCGACAGGGGACGGAAACACCATATATTTT. This encodes CSAPTGDGNTIYF.

The gene calls are TRBV7-2 and TRBJ1-1, with 8 bases aligning to TRBD1. This CDR3 is 14 amino acids long. Germline V gene sequence: CDR1 SGHTA, CDR2 FQGNSA. V shed 2 bases and J 4 bases; nucleotides not matched to a gene: 3. DNA of the CDR3: TGTGCCAGCAGCTTACACGGGACAGGCACTGAAGCTTTCTTT. Encoded protein: CASSLHGTGTEAFF.

The chain is built from TRBV5-1 and TRBJ1-2, with 7 positions matching TRBD1. V lost 4 bases to trimming and J lost 6 bases; unmatched junction nucleotides: 12. The CDR3 extends over 15 amino acids. The germline gives CDR1 SGHRS, CDR2 YFSETQ. CDR3 nucleotides: TGCGCCAGCAGCCCTGGGACAGCCGCGCGAGATGGCTACACCTTC. Its translation is CASSPGTAARDGYTF.

V is TRBV12-3 or TRBV12-4 and J is TRBJ1-3; D remains unclear. V lost 2 bases and J 0 bases, leaving 11 bases between the germline ends. The CDR3 length is 16 residues. CDR3: CASSLRTPSSGNTIYF. CDR3 bases: TGTGCCAGCAGTTTACGGACCCCTAGCTCTGGAAACACCATATATTTT.

This clonotype was counted between two and nine times. The chain uses TRBV7-9 and TRBJ1-1, with D unclear. The germline V gene has CDR1 SEHNR and CDR2 FQNEAQ (reference sequence). V was pared by 8 bases and J by 0 bases, with 10 bases between. This CDR3 spans 13 amino acids. The CDR3 bases are TGTGCCAGCCGGTCGGTGATGAACACTGAAGCTTTCTTT. Translated: CASRSVMNTEAFF.

The V and J genes are TRBV20-1 and TRBJ2-3; TRBD2 matches 8 bases. The length of the CDR3 is 15 residues. The V segment lost 0 bases and the J segment 4 bases; nucleotides outside the gene matches: 6. The germline CDR1 and CDR2 sequences are DFQATT and SNEGSKA (reference sequence). CDR3 sequence (DNA): TGCAGTGCTAGAGATAGAGGAGCGGGAGCAGATACGCAGTATTTT. Translated: CSARDRGAGADTQYF.

The chain employs TRBV12-3 or TRBV12-4 and TRBJ1-5; 9 bases map to TRBD1. There are 13 residues in the CDR3. Trimming at V came to 8 bases and at J to 3 bases, leaving 2 bases not matched to a gene. The CDR3, as DNA: TGTGCCAGCCAACAGGGGGCCAATCAGCCCCAGCATTTT. Translation gives CASQQGANQPQHF.

The J gene is TRBJ1-4, the V gene TRBV28; weak D call: TRBD1 (6 bases). The CDR3 has 15 amino acids. V was pared by 3 bases and J by 7 bases, with 15 bases between. Germline assignment: CDR1 MDHEN and CDR2 SYDVKM. The CDR3 sequence: CASSLGAVSGEKLFF. CDR3 bases: TGTGCCAGCAGTTTGGGGGCAGTTTCCGGTGAAAAACTGTTTTTT.

The rearrangement uses TRBV5-1 and TRBJ2-3; D unclear. CDR1 and CDR2 from the germline V gene are SGHRS and YFSETQ. V was shortened by 0 bases and J by 2 bases, with 10 bases between the two germline ends. The CDR3 consists of 15 residues. The CDR3, as DNA: TGCGCCAGCAGCTTGGATACGCGATCCACAGATACGCAGTATTTT. Translation gives CASSLDTRSTDTQYF.

This sequence joins TRBV7-8 and TRBJ1-1; D gene unclear. The ends were cut back, 6 bases at V and 8 bases at J, with 10 bases in the middle. The germline CDR1 and CDR2 sequences are SGHVS and FQNEAQ. The CDR3 extends over 11 amino acids. The DNA of the CDR3 is TGTGCCAGCAGTACCGGGAGCGAAGCTTTCTTT. It translates to CASSTGSEAFF.

This clonotype was recorded only once. This rearrangement joins TRBV6-5 to TRBJ1-3; perhaps TRBD1 as D (5 bases). Germline lookup yields CDR1 MNHEY and CDR2 SVGAGI. The CDR3 has 15 amino acids. Trimming took 5 bases from V and 4 from J, leaving 15 bases between them. CDR3 bases: TGTGCCAGCAGTAACGGCCCAGGGCTAGGAAACACCATATATTTT. It encodes CASSNGPGLGNTIYF.

This chain joins TRBV19 and TRBJ1-1; D is uncertain. V dropped 2 bases and J dropped 6 bases, with 13 bases sitting between them. CDR1 and CDR2 from the germline V gene are LNHDA and SQIVND (reference sequence). The CDR3 length is 14 residues. CDR3: CASSIWRIPAEAFF. CDR3 sequence (DNA): TGTGCCAGTAGTATATGGAGGATTCCCGCTGAAGCTTTCTTT.

This clonotype has a handful of counts. The chain links TRBV4-3 to TRBJ1-2, with a tentative D call TRBD1 (5 bases). The CDR3 length is 17 residues. V was clipped by 0 bases and J by 4 bases, with 18 bases between them. CDR1 LGHNA and CDR2 YSLEER come from the germline V gene. CDR3 region: CASSQDLGALGTYGYTF. The DNA for the CDR3 is TGCGCCAGCAGCCAAGATTTAGGGGCCCTGGGGACCTATGGCTACACCTTC.

This clonotype was counted only a few times. The rearrangement uses TRBV7-2 and TRBJ1-2; D ambiguous. The CDR3 runs to 15 residues. Trimming removed 1 base from V and 0 bases from J, with 9 bases in between. Germline lookup yields CDR1 SGHTA and CDR2 FQGNSA. CDR3 sequence reads: CASSLEVRANYGYTF. The CDR3 region has the DNA TGTGCCAGCAGCTTAGAGGTCAGAGCTAACTATGGCTACACCTTC.

This clonotype was found a few times. J is TRBJ1-6 and V is TRBV7-2, with D tentatively TRBD1 (6 bases). V lost 2 bases, J lost 7 bases, and 12 bases lay in between. Germline CDR1 reads SGHTA; CDR2 reads FQGNSA. This CDR3 has 15 amino acids. The CDR3 bases are TGTGCCAGCAGCTTAATGGAGGGGGGAAATTCACCCCTCCACTTT. Its translation: CASSLMEGGNSPLHF.

The chain has TRBV9 and TRBJ2-1; no clear D gene. Germline V gene data show CDR1 as SGDLS and CDR2 as YYNGEE. The CDR3 is made up of 14 amino acids. Trimming cost V 3 bases and J 6 bases, with 13 bases left between them. DNA for the CDR3: TGTGCCAGCAGCGGTTTTGTCAGTCCCAATGAGCAGTTCTTC. Protein: CASSGFVSPNEQFF.

This clonotype was observed a few times. The rearrangement links TRBV12-3 or TRBV12-4 to TRBJ1-1; 7 nucleotides align to TRBD1. The CDR3 is made up of 15 amino acids. J was trimmed by 1 base and V by 9 bases; bases with no gene match: 11. The CDR3 sequence: CASRLPGTANTEAFF. The CDR3 region has the DNA TGTGCCAGTCGGCTCCCGGGGACAGCGAACACTGAAGCTTTCTTT.

The chain recombines TRBV28 with TRBJ2-2, with 13 bases that match TRBD2. V shed 4 bases, J shed 1 base, and the junction held 3 bases outside the gene matches. This CDR3 has 17 amino acids. Germline V CDR1 and CDR2: MDHEN, SYDVKM. The CDR3 reads CASSSWTSGRNTGELFF. CDR3 coding DNA: TGTGCCAGCAGTTCTTGGACTAGCGGGAGGAACACCGGGGAGCTGTTTTTT.

This clonotype was counted a few times. V gene TRBV12-3 or TRBV12-4 combines with J gene TRBJ1-2; D remains unclear. The CDR3 contains 14 residues. V was shortened by 7 bases and J by 6 bases, with 18 bases between the two germline ends. The CDR3 region has the DNA TGTGCCAGCAATGAAGTCAGAGACCTTAATGGCTACACCTTC. Translation: CASNEVRDLNGYTF.

A few counts support this clonotype. The chain recombines TRBV27 with TRBJ1-4, with D perhaps matching TRBD1 (5 bases). CDR3 length equals 15 residues. V was clipped by 2 bases and J by 4 bases, with 11 bases between them. Per germline, CDR1 MNHEY and CDR2 SMNVEV (reference sequence). The CDR3 loop is CASSLAGTGNEKLFF. The CDR3 nucleotides read TGTGCCAGCAGTTTAGCCGGGACCGGTAATGAAAAACTGTTTTTT. Variable domain in full (rest from reference TRBV27 and TRBJ1-4): EAQVTQNPRYLITVTGKKLTVTCSQNMNHEYMSWYRQDPGLGLRQIYYSMNVEVTDKGDVPEGYKVSRKEKRNFPLILESPSPNQTSLYFCASSLAGTGNEKLFFGSGTQLSVL.

The V and J genes are TRBV12-3 or TRBV12-4 and TRBJ2-2, with D perhaps matching TRBD1 (5 bases). The V end lost 2 bases, the J end lost 6 bases, and 13 bases lay between the germline ends. The CDR3 spans 15 residues. Written as DNA, the CDR3 is TGTGCCAGCAGTTTACAGGGAATCTTTCCCGGGGAGCTGTTTTTT. Amino acids: CASSLQGIFPGELFF.

Of note for this clonotype: A much more abundant neighbour one base away suggests this may be a read error. The chain has TRBV12-3 or TRBV12-4 and TRBJ1-2; no clear D. The CDR3 sequence is 11 residues long. CDR3 loop: CASSLPYAYTF. In DNA, the CDR3 is TGTGCCAGCAGTTTGCCCTATGCCTACACCTTC.

This clonotype was found once. This sequence joins TRBV5-1 and TRBJ1-2; D not certain. This CDR3 has 14 amino acids. Germline V gene data show CDR1 as SGHRS and CDR2 as YFSETQ. V lost 0 bases and J 6 bases, leaving 12 bases between the germline ends. The CDR3 protein is CASSLAGREDGYTF. DNA of the CDR3: TGCGCCAGCAGCTTGGCGGGGAGGGAGGATGGCTACACCTTC.